The subject of this entry is one T cell receptor beta chain. The germline V gene has CDR1 SGHTA and CDR2 FQGNSA. The CDR3 spans 15 residues. Trimming took 5 bases from V and 10 from J, leaving 20 bases between them. The data stem from a study of cytomegalovirus exposure and HLA in healthy donors. A multiplex PCR was run with 60 Vbeta primers and 13 Jbeta primers. Generated by immunoSEQ multiplex PCR, the TCRdb table keeps only in-frame clones and is missing some. The table includes 100,000 or so clones, approximately 72% detected once. The chain combines TRBV7-2 with TRBJ1-4; D is perhaps TRBD1 (5 bases). The TCR comes from a man under 40 in good health and CMV-seronegative. Sequenced input: PBMCs. CDR3 region: CASSPNILSGGKLFF. CDR3 in DNA: TGTGCCAGCAGCCCGAATATACTCTCGGGGGGAAAACTGTTTTTT.